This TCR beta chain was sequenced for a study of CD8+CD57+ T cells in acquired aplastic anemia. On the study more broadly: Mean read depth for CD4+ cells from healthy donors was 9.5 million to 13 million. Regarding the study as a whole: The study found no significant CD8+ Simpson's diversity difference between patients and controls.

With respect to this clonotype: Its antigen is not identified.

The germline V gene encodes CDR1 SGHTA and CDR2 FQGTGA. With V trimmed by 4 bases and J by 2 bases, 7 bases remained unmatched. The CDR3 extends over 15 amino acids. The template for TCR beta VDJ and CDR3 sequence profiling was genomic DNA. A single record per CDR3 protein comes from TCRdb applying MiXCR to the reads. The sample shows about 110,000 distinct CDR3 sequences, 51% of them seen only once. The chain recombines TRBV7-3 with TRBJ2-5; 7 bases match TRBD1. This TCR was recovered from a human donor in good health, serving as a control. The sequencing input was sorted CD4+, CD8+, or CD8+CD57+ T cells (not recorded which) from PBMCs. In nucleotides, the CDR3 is TGTGCCAGCAGCTCACAAGCACAGGGGCAAGAGACCCAGTACTTC. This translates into CASSSQAQGQETQYF.